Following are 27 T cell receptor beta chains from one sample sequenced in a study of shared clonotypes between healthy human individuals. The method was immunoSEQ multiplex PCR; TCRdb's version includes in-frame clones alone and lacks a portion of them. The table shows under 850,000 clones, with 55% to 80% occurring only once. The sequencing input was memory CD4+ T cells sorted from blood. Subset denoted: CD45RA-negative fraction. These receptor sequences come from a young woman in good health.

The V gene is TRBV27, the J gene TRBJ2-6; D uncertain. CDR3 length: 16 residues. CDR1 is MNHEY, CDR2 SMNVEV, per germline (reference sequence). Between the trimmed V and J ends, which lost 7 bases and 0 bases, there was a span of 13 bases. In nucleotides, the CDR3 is TGTGCCAGCACTCGGGCAGTGAGCTCTGGGGCCAACGTCCTGACTTTC. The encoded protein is CASTRAVSSGANVLTF. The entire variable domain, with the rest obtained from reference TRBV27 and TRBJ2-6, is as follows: EAQVTQNPRYLITVTGKKLTVTCSQNMNHEYMSWYRQDPGLGLRQIYYSMNVEVTDKGDVPEGYKVSRKEKRNFPLILESPSPNQTSLYFCASTRAVSSGANVLTFGAGSRLTVL.

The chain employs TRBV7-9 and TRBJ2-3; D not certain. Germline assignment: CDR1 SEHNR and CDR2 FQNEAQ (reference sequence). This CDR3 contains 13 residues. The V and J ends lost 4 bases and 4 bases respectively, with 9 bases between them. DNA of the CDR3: TGTGCCAGCAGCTCGGGTTGGGCAGATACGCAGTATTTT. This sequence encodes CASSSGWADTQYF.

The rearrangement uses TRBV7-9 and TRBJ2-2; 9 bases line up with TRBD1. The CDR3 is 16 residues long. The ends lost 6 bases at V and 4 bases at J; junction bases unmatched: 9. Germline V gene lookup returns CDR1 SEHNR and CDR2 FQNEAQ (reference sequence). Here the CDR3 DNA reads TGTGCCAGCAGTTCCCACAGGGGGCGGATCACCGGGGAGCTGTTTTTT. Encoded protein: CASSSHRGRITGELFF.

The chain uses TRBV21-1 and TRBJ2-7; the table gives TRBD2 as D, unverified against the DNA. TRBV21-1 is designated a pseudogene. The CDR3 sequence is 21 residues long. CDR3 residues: CASRKKGTTSGTVAGAYEQYF. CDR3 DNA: TGTGCCAGCAGAAAAAAAGGGACGACTAGCGGGACCGTTGCGGGTGCCTACGAGCAGTACTTC.

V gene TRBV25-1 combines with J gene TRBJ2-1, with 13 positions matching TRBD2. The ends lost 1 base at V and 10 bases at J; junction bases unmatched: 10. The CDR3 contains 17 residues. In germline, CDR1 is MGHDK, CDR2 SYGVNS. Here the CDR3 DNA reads TGTGCCAGCAGTGAATCCGCTCGGGGACTAGCGGGAAAAGAGCAGTTCTTC. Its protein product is CASSESARGLAGKEQFF.

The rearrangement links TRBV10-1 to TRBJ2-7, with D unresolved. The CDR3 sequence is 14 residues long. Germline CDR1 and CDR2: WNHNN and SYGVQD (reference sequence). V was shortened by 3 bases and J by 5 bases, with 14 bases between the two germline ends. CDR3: CASSDRLPAHEQYF. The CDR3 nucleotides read TGCGCCAGCAGTGACAGGCTGCCGGCCCACGAGCAGTACTTC.

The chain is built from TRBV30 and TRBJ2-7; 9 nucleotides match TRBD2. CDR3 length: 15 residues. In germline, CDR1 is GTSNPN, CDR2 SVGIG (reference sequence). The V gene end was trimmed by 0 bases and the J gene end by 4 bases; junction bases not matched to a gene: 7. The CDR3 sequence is CAWSVGGRARYEQYF. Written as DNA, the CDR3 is TGTGCCTGGAGTGTAGGCGGGAGGGCCCGGTACGAGCAGTACTTC.

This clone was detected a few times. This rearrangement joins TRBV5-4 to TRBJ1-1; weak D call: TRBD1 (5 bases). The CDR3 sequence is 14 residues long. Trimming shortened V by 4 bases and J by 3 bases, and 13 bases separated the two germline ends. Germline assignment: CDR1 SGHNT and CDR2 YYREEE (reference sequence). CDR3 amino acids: CASSVPGMDTEAFF. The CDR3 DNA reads TGTGCCAGCAGCGTCCCAGGGATGGACACTGAAGCTTTCTTT.

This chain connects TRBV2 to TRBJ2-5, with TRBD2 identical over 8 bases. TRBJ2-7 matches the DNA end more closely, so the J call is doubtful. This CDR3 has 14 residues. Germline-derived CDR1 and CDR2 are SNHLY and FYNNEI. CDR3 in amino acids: CASSSRRLAGEQYF. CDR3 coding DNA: TGTGCCAGCAGCTCCCGGAGGCTAGCGGGCGAGCAGTACTTC.

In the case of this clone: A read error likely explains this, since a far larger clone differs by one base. The CDR3 DNA reads as TGTGCCAGCAGTTCCCCCCCCGAGCAGTACTTC. It codes for CASSSPPEQYF. This chain links TRBV28 with TRBJ2-7; no reliable D call. The CDR3 runs 11 residues. Per germline, CDR1 MDHEN and CDR2 SYDVKM. V lost 4 bases, J lost 6 bases, and 7 bases lay in between.

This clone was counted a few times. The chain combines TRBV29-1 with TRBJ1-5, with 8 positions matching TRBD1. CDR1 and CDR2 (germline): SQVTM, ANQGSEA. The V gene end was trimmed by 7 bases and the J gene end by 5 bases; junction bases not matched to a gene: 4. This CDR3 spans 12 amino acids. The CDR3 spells CSAGTGDQPQHF. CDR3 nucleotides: TGCAGCGCAGGGACAGGCGATCAGCCCCAGCATTTT.

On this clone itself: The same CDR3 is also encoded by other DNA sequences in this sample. The DNA of the CDR3 is TGCGCCAGCAGCTGGGGACTAGAAACAGATACGCAGTATTTT. It encodes CASSWGLETDTQYF. The chain joins TRBV5-1 to TRBJ2-3, with 8 bases lining up with TRBD2. V shed 3 bases and J 3 bases; nucleotides not matched to a gene: 3. Germline CDR1 SGHRS, CDR2 YFSETQ. CDR3 length equals 14 residues.

CDR3 loop: CASSPSGGTEAFF. In DNA, the CDR3 is TGTGCCAGCAGTCCATCAGGGGGGACTGAAGCTTTCTTT. J is TRBJ1-1 and V is TRBV6-1, with TRBD1 matching 7 bases. The junction had 5 bases not matched to a gene; V was cut back by 5 bases and J by 5 bases. The CDR3 consists of 13 residues. The germline V gene encodes CDR1 MNHNS and CDR2 SASEGT.

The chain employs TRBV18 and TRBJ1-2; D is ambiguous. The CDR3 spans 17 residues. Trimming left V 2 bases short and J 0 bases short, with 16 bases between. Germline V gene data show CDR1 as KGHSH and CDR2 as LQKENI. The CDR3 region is CASSPSRVGRTNYGYTF. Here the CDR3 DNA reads TGTGCCAGCTCACCAAGTAGGGTTGGCAGAACTAACTATGGCTACACCTTC.

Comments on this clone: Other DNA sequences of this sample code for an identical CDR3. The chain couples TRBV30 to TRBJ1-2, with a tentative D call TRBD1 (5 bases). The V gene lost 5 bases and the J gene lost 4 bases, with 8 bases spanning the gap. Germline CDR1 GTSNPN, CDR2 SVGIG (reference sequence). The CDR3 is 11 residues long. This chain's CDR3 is CAWDRSYGYTF. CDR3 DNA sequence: TGTGCCTGGGACAGATCCTATGGCTACACCTTC.

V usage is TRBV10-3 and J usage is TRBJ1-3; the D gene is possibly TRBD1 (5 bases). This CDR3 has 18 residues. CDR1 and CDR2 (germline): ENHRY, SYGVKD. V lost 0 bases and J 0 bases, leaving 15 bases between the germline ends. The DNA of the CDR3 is TGTGCCATCAGTGAGTCTGAGGACACCCTCTACTCTGGAAACACCATATATTTT. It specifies CAISESEDTLYSGNTIYF.

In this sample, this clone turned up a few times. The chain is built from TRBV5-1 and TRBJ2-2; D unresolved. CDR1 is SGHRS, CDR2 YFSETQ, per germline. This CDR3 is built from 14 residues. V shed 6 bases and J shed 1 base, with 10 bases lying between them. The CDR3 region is CASTRSVNTGELFF. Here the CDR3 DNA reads TGCGCCAGCACCCGGTCGGTGAACACCGGGGAGCTGTTTTTT.

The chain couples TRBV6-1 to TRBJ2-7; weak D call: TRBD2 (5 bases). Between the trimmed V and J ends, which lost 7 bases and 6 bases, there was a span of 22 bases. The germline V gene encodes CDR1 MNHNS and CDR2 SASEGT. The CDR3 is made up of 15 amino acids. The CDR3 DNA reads TGTGCCAGCAATTCGGCCAGGACTCTCTCCGGCGAGCAGTACTTC. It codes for CASNSARTLSGEQYF.

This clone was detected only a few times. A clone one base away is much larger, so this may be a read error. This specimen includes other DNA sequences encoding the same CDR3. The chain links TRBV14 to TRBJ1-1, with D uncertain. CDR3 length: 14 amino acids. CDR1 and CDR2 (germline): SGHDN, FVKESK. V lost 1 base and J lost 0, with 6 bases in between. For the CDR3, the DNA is TGTGCCAGCAGCCAAGCTGGGATGAACACTGAAGCTTTCTTT. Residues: CASSQAGMNTEAFF. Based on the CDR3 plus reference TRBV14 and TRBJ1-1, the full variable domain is EAGVTQFPSHSVIEKGQTVTLRCDPISGHDNLYWYRRVMGKEIKFLLHFVKESKQDESGMPNNRFLAERTGGTYSTLKVQPAELEDSGVYFCASSQAGMNTEAFFGQGTRLTVV.

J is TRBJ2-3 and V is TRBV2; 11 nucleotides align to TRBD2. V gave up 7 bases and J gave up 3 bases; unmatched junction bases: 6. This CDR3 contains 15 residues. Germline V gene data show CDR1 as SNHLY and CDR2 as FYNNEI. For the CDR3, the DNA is TGTGCCAGCACCTTACTAGCGGGAGCAACAGATACGCAGTATTTT. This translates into CASTLLAGATDTQYF.

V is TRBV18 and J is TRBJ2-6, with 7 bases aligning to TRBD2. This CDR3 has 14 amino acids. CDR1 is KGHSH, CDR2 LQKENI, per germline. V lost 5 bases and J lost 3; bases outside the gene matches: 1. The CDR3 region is CASSAGVGANVLTF. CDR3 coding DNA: TGTGCCAGCTCAGCGGGGGTTGGGGCCAACGTCCTGACTTTC.

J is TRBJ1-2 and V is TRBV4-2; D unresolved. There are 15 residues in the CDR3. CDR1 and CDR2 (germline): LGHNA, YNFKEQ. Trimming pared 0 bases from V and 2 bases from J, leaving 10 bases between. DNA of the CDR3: TGTGCCAGCAGCCAAGAAAGAATAGGGAACTATGGCTACACCTTC. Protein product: CASSQERIGNYGYTF.

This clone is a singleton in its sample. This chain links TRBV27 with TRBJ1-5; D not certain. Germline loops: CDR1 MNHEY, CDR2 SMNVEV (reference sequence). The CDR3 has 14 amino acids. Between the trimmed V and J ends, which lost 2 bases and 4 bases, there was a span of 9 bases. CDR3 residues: CASSLGQDNQPQHF. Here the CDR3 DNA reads TGTGCCAGCAGTTTAGGGCAGGATAATCAGCCCCAGCATTTT.

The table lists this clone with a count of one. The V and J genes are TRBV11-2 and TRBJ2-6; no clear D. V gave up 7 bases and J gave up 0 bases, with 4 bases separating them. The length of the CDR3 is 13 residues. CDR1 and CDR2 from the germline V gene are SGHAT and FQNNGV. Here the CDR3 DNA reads TGTGCCAGCACGCCCTCTGGGGCCAACGTCCTGACTTTC. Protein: CASTPSGANVLTF. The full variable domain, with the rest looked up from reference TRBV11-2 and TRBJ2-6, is EAGVAQSPRYKIIEKRQSVAFWCNPISGHATLYWYQQILGQGPKLLIQFQNNGVVDDSQLPKDRFSAERLKGVDSTLKIQPAKLEDSAVYLCASTPSGANVLTFGAGSRLTVL.

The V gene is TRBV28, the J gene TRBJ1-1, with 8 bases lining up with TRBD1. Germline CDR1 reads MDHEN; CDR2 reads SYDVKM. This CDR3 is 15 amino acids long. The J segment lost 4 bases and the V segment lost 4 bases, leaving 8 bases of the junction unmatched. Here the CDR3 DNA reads TGTGCCAGCAGTTCGGGGCAGGGGGCGTTCACTGAAGCTTTCTTT. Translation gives CASSSGQGAFTEAFF.

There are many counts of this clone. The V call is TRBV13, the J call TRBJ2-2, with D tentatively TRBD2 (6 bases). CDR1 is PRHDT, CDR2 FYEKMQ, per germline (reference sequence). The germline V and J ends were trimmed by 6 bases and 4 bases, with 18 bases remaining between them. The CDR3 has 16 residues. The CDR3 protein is CASRPGRGTFTGELFF. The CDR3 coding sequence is TGTGCCAGCAGACCTGGGCGCGGGACGTTCACCGGGGAGCTGTTTTTT.

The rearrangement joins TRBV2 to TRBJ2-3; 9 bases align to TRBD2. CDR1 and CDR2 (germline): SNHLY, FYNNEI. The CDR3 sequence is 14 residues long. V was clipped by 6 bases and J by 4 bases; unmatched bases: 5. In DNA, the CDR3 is TGTGCCAGCAGCAGACTAGCGGTAGCAGATACGCAGTATTTT. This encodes CASSRLAVADTQYF.